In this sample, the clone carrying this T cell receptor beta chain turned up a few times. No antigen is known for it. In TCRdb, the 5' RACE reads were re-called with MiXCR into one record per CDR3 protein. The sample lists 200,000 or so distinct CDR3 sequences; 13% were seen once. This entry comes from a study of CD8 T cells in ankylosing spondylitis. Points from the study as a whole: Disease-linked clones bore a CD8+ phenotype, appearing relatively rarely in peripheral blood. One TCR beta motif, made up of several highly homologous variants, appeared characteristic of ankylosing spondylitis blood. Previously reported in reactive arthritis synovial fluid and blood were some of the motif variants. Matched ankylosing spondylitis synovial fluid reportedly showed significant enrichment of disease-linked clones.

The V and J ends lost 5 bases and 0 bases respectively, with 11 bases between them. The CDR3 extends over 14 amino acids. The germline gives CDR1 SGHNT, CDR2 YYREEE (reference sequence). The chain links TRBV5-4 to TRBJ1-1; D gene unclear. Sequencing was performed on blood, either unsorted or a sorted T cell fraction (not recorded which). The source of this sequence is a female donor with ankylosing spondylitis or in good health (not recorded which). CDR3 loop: CASSENNMNTEAFF. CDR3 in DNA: TGTGCCAGCAGTGAAAACAACATGAACACTGAAGCTTTCTTT.